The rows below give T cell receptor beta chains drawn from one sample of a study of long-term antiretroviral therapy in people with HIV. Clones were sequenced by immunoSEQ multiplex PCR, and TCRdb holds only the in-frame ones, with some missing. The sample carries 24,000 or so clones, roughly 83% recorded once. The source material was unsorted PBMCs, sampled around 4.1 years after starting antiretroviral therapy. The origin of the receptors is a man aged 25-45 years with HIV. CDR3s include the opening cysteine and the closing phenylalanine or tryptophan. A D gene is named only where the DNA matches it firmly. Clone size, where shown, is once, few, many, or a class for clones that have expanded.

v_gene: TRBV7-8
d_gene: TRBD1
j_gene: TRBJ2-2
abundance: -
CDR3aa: CASSPAAGGIGELFF
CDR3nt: TGTGCCAGCAGCCCCGCGGCAGGGGGCATCGGGGAGCTGTTTTTT

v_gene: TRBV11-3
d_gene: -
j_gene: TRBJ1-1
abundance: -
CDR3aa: CASSSGVNTEAFF
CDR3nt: TGTGCCAGCAGCTCGGGAGTGAACACTGAAGCTTTCTTT

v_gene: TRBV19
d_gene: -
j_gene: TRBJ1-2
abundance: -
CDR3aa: CASEPQGRFNYGYTF
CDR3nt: TGTGCCAGTGAACCCCAGGGCCGCTTCAACTATGGCTACACCTTC

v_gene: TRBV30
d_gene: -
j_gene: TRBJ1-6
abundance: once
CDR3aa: CAWTPSAFSVSLHF
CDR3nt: TGTGCCTGGACCCCCTCGGCTTTCTCGGTATCCCTCCACTTT

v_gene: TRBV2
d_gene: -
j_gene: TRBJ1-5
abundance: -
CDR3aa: CASSEAPVYSNQPQHF
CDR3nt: TGTGCCAGCAGTGAGGCGCCCGTCTATAGCAATCAGCCCCAGCATTTT

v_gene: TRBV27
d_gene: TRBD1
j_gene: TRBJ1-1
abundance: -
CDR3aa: CASSLSLQPGTVGTEAFF
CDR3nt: TGTGCCAGCAGTTTATCGCTACAACCCGGGACAGTCGGCACTGAAGCTTTCTTT

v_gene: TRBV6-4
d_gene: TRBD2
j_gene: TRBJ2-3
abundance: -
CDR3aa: CASSDLTSGRQDTQYF
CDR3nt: TGTGCCAGCAGTGACTTGACTAGCGGGAGGCAAGATACGCAGTATTTT

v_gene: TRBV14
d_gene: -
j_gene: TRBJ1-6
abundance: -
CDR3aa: CASSQDREESSYNSPLHF
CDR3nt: TGTGCCAGCAGCCAAGATCGGGAGGAAAGCTCCTATAATTCACCCCTCCACTTT

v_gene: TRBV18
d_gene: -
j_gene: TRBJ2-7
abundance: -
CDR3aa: CASSSSDFASEQYF
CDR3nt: TGTGCCAGCTCATCTTCGGACTTCGCTAGCGAGCAGTACTTC

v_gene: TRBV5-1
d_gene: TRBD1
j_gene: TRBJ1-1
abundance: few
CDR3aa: CASSLAPGGNTEAFF
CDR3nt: TGCGCCAGCAGCTTGGCCCCAGGGGGGAACACTGAAGCTTTCTTT

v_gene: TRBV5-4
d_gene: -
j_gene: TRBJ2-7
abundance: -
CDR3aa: CASSLEAGSLSYEQYF
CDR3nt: TGTGCCAGCAGCTTGGAGGCAGGGTCCCTTTCCTACGAGCAGTACTTC